This T cell receptor (beta chain) was identified in a study of PD-L1 blockade in urothelial cancer. At the level of the study: Patients had been given 0 to 3 earlier chemotherapy regimens.

The CDR3 loop spans 16 amino acids. J gave up 3 bases and V 1 base, and 6 bases lay outside the gene matches. Germline loops: CDR1 SGHRS, CDR2 YFSETQ. The cohort comprised individuals with locally advanced or metastatic urothelial carcinoma. This clone has a handful of counts. Its specificity is unknown. Sequenced by immunoSEQ multiplex PCR; TCRdb stores in-frame clones only, minus some. The table lists 50,000 or so clones, approximately 83% of them singletons. The study, taken as a whole, reports: A pretreatment blood TCR clonality that fell below the median predicted better progression-free and overall survival.

The sequences come from PBMCs, collected around atezolizumab (anti-PD-L1) treatment. This TCR came from a man aged 55 to 70 with urothelial cancer. V and J are TRBV5-1 and TRBJ2-1; 8 bases are a match to TRBD1. The CDR3, as DNA: TGCGCCAGCAGCTTGCCGGACAGGGCTAACTACAATGAGCAGTTCTTC. It yields the protein CASSLPDRANYNEQFF.